Shown below are 17 T cell receptor beta chains from a single sample sequenced in a study of low-dose radiotherapy and immunotherapy resistance in tumors. First-strand cDNA relied on TRAV- and TRBV-specific primers spanning alpha and beta chains. TCRs underwent approximately 20 PCR cycles of amplification with a constant-region primer and V-primer adapter. TCRdb re-called the reads with MiXCR, one entry per CDR3 protein. The data hold 60,000 to 75,000 distinct CDR3 sequences, with around 27% observed a single time. The time point was: before trial treatment. Here the sequenced sample was PBMCs, taken before treatment. The receptor source for this set is a male donor with rectosigmoid adenocarcinoma.

As to this clonotype: It may be a read error: a sequence one base away is much more abundant. The CDR3 coding sequence is TGTGCCAGCAGCTTAAACGGGGATGAAAAACTGTTTTTT. Translation gives CASSLNGDEKLFF. The chain uses TRBV7-6 and TRBJ1-4; no clear D gene. Trimming pared 2 bases from V and 6 bases from J, leaving 7 bases between. CDR1 is SGHVS and CDR2 is FNYEAQ in the germline V gene. The CDR3 extends over 13 amino acids.

With regard to this clonotype: A read error is the likely source, as a far larger clone sits one nucleotide away. The V and J genes are TRBV7-9 and TRBJ1-5; TRBD1 matches at 7 bases. CDR3 length: 13 amino acids. With V trimmed by 3 bases and J by 9 bases, 5 bases remained unmatched. Germline CDR1 and CDR2: SEHNR and FQNEAQ (reference sequence). The DNA for the CDR3 is TGTGCCAGCAGCTTCGGGACAGAACGGCCCCAGCATTTT. This encodes CASSFGTERPQHF.

Notes on this clonotype: A far larger clone is only one base removed, so a read error is likely. The V and J genes are TRBV6-4 and TRBJ2-3, with 10 bases identical to TRBD2. Germline-derived CDR1 and CDR2 are MRHNA and SNTAGT. CDR3 size: 14 residues. CDR3 DNA sequence: TGCGCCGGCAAGACTAGCGGGAGCACAGATACGCAGTATTTT. Translated, it gives CAGKTSGSTDTQYF.

The rearrangement joins TRBV28 to TRBJ1-1; 7 bases align to TRBD1. The V gene's germline CDR1 is MDHEN and CDR2 SYDVKM. V lost 6 bases, J lost 1 base, and 5 bases stayed unmatched. CDR3 length: 14 residues. This chain's CDR3 is CASSRQGGNTEAFF. The CDR3 DNA reads TGTGCCAGCAGCCGACAGGGTGGGAACACTGAAGCTTTCTTT. The whole variable domain, remainder taken from reference TRBV28 and TRBJ1-1, is DVKVTQSSRYLVKRTGEKVFLECVQDMDHENMFWYRQDPGLGLRLIYFSYDVKMKEKGDIPEGYSVSREKKERFSLILESASTNQTSMYLCASSRQGGNTEAFFGQGTRLTVV.

This clonotype was seen only a few times. The chain combines TRBV20-1 with TRBJ1-2; D gene uncertain. The CDR3 loop spans 13 amino acids. Trimming cost V 1 base and J 8 bases, with 14 bases left between them. Germline V lookup: CDR1 DFQATT, CDR2 SNEGSKA (reference sequence). The CDR3 nucleotides read TGCAGTGCTAGAGGGACCGCCGCTTGGGGCTACACCTTC. It specifies CSARGTAAWGYTF.

A remark on this clonotype: A far larger clone is only one base removed, so a read error is likely. The chain joins TRBV28 to TRBJ2-1; 7 bases are shared with TRBD1. Germline CDR1 is MDHEN and CDR2 is SYDVKM. The CDR3 covers 14 residues. The V and J ends lost 0 bases and 10 bases, in that order; junction bases with no gene match: 6. For the CDR3, the DNA is TGTGCCAGCAGTTTATGGACAGGGAATGGAGAGCAGTTCTTC. Amino acid sequence: CASSLWTGNGEQFF.

This clonotype was seen more than once but under ten times. This is likely an artifact of a read error, given a far larger clone one base away. CDR3 sequence (DNA): TGTGCCAGCAGAAATCAATACGAGCAGTTCTTC. It codes for CASRNQYEQFF. The J gene is TRBJ2-1, the V gene TRBV12-3 or TRBV12-4; no firm D call. The CDR3 runs to 11 residues. V lost 6 bases to trimming and J lost 10 bases, with 10 bases between them.

This clonotype came up many times. The J gene is TRBJ1-5, the V gene TRBV5-1, with TRBD1 matching over 10 bases. Per germline, CDR1 SGHRS and CDR2 YFSETQ. V was clipped by 5 bases and J by 6 bases; unmatched bases: 2. The CDR3 runs to 13 residues. This CDR3 is CASRDRGTQPQHF. The CDR3 DNA follows: TGCGCCAGCAGGGACAGGGGGACTCAGCCCCAGCATTTT.

Comment on this clonotype: A read error is likely here: a far larger clone is one base away. J is TRBJ2-1 and V is TRBV11-2; the match to TRBD1 covers 9 bases. The V and J ends lost 8 bases and 10 bases, in that order; junction bases with no gene match: 12. CDR1 and CDR2 from the germline V gene are SGHAT and FQNNGV. This CDR3 contains 14 residues. The DNA for the CDR3 is TGTGCCAGCGGGGTGGACAGGGGATCCTACGAGCAGTTCTTC. Protein product: CASGVDRGSYEQFF.

There are many counts of this clonotype. The chain employs TRBV28 and TRBJ2-7, with D perhaps TRBD1 (6 bases). Germline CDR1 reads MDHEN; CDR2 reads SYDVKM. The CDR3 is 16 amino acids. With 5 bases removed from V and 0 bases from J, the gap between germline ends came to 17 bases. The CDR3 nucleotides are TGTGCCAGCAGTCATCCCCCGGGACACACCTCCTACGAGCAGTACTTC. Translated, it gives CASSHPPGHTSYEQYF.

This clonotype occurred many times. The rearrangement links TRBV28 to TRBJ1-1; D is perhaps TRBD1 (6 bases). Germline CDR1 reads MDHEN; CDR2 reads SYDVKM. V was trimmed by 3 bases and J by 6 bases, leaving 11 bases between them. This CDR3 region has 13 residues. The CDR3 coding sequence is TGTGCCAGCAGTTTGGGGGGGGCGGCTGAAGCTTTCTTT. Residues: CASSLGGAAEAFF.

The sample holds many counts of this clonotype. J is TRBJ2-1 and V is TRBV28; 12 nucleotides match TRBD2. Germline V CDR1 and CDR2: MDHEN, SYDVKM. The ends lost 6 bases at V and 7 bases at J; junction bases unmatched: 4. CDR3 length: 14 residues. This CDR3 is CASSRLAGENEQFF. As DNA, the CDR3 is TGTGCCAGCAGCAGACTAGCGGGGGAGAATGAGCAGTTCTTC. Based on the CDR3 plus reference TRBV28 and TRBJ2-1, the full variable domain is DVKVTQSSRYLVKRTGEKVFLECVQDMDHENMFWYRQDPGLGLRLIYFSYDVKMKEKGDIPEGYSVSREKKERFSLILESASTNQTSMYLCASSRLAGENEQFFGPGTRLTVL.

This chain links TRBV20-1 with TRBJ2-3; 12 nucleotides line up with TRBD1. Trimming took 5 bases from V and 4 from J; bases not matched to a gene: 4. From germline, CDR1 is DFQATT and CDR2 SNEGSKA (reference sequence). The CDR3 covers 14 residues. CDR3 DNA sequence: TGCAGTGCTTCCGGGACAGGGGGCGCAGATACGCAGTATTTT. This codes for CSASGTGGADTQYF.

Many counts were recorded for this clonotype. This sequence joins TRBV14 and TRBJ2-2; D remains unclear. Germline V CDR1 and CDR2: SGHDN, FVKESK. The V end lost 4 bases, the J end lost 4 bases, and 10 bases lay between the germline ends. This CDR3 spans 14 amino acids. CDR3 loop: CASSPQASTGELFF. DNA of the CDR3: TGTGCCAGCAGCCCCCAAGCGAGCACCGGGGAGCTGTTTTTT.

The sample holds many counts of this clonotype. This sequence joins TRBV12-3 or TRBV12-4 and TRBJ2-3, with TRBD2 matching over 9 bases. The junction had 10 bases not matched to a gene; V was cut back by 4 bases and J by 5 bases. The CDR3 contains 16 residues. CDR3 residues: CASSSSTSGPQDTQYF. DNA for the CDR3: TGTGCCAGCAGTTCGTCGACTAGCGGACCACAAGATACGCAGTATTTT.

The V and J genes are TRBV29-1 and TRBJ2-6; D remains ambiguous. Germline CDR1 and CDR2: SQVTM and ANQGSEA. V lost 6 bases to trimming and J lost 2 bases, with 5 bases between them. The CDR3 totals 12 residues. The CDR3 region has the DNA TGCAGCGTCGGCCCTGGGGCCAACGTCCTGACTTTC. It codes for CSVGPGANVLTF.

In the case of this clonotype: A far more abundant clone sits one base away, making this likely a read error. The chain carries TRBV28 and TRBJ2-5; the D call may be TRBD1 or TRBD2 (6 bases each). The CDR3 runs 13 residues. Germline V gene data show CDR1 as MDHEN and CDR2 as SYDVKM. This chain's CDR3 is CATSGTGAETQYF. The CDR3 DNA reads TGTGCCACCAGTGGAACGGGGGCTGAGACCCAGTACTTC.